This T cell receptor beta chain is drawn from a study of T cell changes during pregnancy in multiple sclerosis. The CDR3 has 14 residues. V gave up 2 bases and J gave up 3 bases, with 10 bases separating them. Germline V gives CDR1 MNHNY, CDR2 SVGAGI (reference sequence). Libraries were prepared by immunoSEQ multiplex PCR; TCRdb keeps only in-frame clonotypes and omits some of them. The sample yields just over 90,000 clones, roughly 91% seen once. The specimen comprised peripheral blood, sampled after pregnancy. V is TRBV6-6 and J is TRBJ1-2, with D unclear. The clonotype originates from a female donor in good health, enrolled as a control in a pregnancy study. The CDR3 bases are TGTGCCAGCAGTTACAGTCGCAGTGACTATGGCTACACCTTC. Its translation is CASSYSRSDYGYTF.